This T cell receptor beta chain was recorded in a study of post-analysis software for immune sequencing data. CDR1 and CDR2 from the germline V gene are SQVTM and ANQGSEA. CDR3 length: 14 residues. V lost 7 bases and J lost 2; bases outside the gene matches: 8. As for this clonotype: Its antigen is not identified.

Points from the study as a whole: Multiple sclerosis patients had significantly lower normalized Chao1 diversity than controls. Patients carried a handful of TRBV segments more frequently than controls did, and TRBV5-6, TRBV5-1 and TRBV20-1 were among them.

Presence of unique molecular identifiers characterized the TCR beta cDNA libraries. One entry per CDR3 protein, called by TCRdb with MiXCR from the PCR reads. Of about 460,000 distinct CDR3 sequences listed, less than 45% are singletons. Input material: blood. The gene calls are TRBV29-1 and TRBJ2-5; TRBD1 aligns across 9 bases. This sequence was found in a girl aged 10-17 years with multiple sclerosis. This chain's CDR3 is CSAGLGTGQETQYF. In DNA, the CDR3 is TGCAGCGCTGGGCTGGGGACAGGGCAAGAGACCCAGTACTTC.